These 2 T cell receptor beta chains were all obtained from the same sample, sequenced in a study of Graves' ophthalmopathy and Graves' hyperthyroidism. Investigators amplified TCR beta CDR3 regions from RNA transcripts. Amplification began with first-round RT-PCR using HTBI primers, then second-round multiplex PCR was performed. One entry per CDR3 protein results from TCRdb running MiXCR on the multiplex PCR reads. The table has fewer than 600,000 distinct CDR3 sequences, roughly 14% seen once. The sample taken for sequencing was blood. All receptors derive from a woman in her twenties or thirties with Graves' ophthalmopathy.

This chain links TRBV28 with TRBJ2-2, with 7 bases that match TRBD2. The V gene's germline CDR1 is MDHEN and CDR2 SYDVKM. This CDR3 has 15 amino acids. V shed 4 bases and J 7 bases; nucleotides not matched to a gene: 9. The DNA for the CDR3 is TGTGCCAGCAGTTCCGGGACTACTTTGAGCGGGGAGCTGTTTTTT. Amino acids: CASSSGTTLSGELFF.

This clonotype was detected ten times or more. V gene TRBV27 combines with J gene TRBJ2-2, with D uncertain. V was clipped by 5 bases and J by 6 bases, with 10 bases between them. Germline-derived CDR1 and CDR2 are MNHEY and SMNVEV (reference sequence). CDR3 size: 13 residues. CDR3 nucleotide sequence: TGTGCCAGCAGTCCTTGGGTGGCCGGGGAGCTGTTTTTT. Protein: CASSPWVAGELFF.